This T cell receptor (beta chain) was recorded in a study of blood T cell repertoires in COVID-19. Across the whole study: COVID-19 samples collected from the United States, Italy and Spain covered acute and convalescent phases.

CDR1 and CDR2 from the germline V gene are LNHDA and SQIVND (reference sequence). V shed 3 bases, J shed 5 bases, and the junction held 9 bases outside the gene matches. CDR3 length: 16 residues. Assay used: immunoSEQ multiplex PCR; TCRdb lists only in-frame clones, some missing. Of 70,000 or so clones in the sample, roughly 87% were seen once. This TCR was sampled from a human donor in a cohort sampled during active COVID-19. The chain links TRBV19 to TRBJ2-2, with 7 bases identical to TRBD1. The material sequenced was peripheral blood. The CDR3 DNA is TGTGCCAGTAGTATTGAACACACAGGGGTGACCGGGGAGCTGTTTTTT. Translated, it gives CASSIEHTGVTGELFF.